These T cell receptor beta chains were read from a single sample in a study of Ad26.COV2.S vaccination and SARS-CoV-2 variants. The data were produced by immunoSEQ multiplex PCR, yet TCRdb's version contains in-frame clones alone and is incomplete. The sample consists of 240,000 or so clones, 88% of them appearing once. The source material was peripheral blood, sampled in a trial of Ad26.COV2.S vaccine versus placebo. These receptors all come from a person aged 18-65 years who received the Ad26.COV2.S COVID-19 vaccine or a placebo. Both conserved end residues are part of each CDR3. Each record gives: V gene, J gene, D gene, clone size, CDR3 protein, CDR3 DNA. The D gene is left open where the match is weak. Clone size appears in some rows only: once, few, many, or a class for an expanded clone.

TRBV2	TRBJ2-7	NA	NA	CASRGTEQYF	TGTGCCAGCAGGGGGACGGAGCAGTACTTC
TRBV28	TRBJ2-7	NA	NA	CASSLPGMYEQYF	TGTGCCAGCAGTTTACCAGGGATGTACGAGCAGTACTTC
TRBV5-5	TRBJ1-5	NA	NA	CASSFLNQPQHF	TGTGCCAGCAGCTTCCTTAATCAGCCCCAGCATTTT
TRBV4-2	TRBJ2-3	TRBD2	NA	CASSQDRASGVSDTQYF	TGTGCCAGCAGCCAAGATCGGGCTAGCGGGGTCTCAGATACGCAGTATTTT
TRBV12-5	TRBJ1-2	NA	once	CARVVRASYNYGYTF	TGTGCTAGAGTCGTCCGCGCCTCATATAACTATGGCTACACCTTC
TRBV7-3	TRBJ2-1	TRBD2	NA	CASSPPGGHNEQFF	TGTGCCAGCAGCCCCCCGGGGGGACACAATGAGCAGTTCTTC
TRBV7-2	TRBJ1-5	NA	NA	CASSLARGQPQHF	TGTGCCAGCAGCTTAGCACGAGGTCAGCCCCAGCATTTT
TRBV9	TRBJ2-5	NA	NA	CASSAPTGRETQYF	TGTGCCAGCAGCGCCCCGACGGGAAGAGAGACCCAGTACTTC
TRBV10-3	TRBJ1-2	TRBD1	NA	CAIRGGGQGLYGYTF	TGTGCCATCCGTGGGGGGGGACAGGGGTTATATGGCTACACCTTC
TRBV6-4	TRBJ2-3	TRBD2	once	CASSDGGRYGDTQYF	TGTGCCAGCAGTGACGGCGGGAGATATGGAGATACGCAGTATTTT
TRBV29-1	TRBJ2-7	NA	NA	CSVWTETYEQYF	TGCAGCGTTTGGACAGAGACCTACGAGCAGTACTTC
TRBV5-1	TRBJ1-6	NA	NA	CASSLNTGGNSPLHF	TGCGCCAGCAGCTTGAATACAGGTGGAAATTCACCCCTCCACTTT
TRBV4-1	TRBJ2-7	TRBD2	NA	CASSHGLAESYEQYF	TGCGCCAGCAGCCACGGACTAGCGGAGTCCTACGAGCAGTACTTC
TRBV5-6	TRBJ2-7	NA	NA	CASSFGTGTYEQYF	TGTGCCAGCAGCTTCGGGACTGGGACCTACGAGCAGTACTTC
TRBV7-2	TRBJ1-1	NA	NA	CASSLGGIMNTEAFF	TGTGCCAGCAGCTTAGGGGGTATCATGAACACTGAAGCTTTCTTT
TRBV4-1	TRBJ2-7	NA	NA	CASSWGPSYEQYF	TGCGCCAGCAGCTGGGGGCCCTCCTACGAGCAGTACTTC
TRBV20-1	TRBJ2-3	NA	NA	CSATWWDTQYF	TGCAGTGCAACCTGGTGGGATACGCAGTATTTT
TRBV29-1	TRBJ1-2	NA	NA	CSVNFGRDGYTF	TGCAGCGTTAACTTCGGACGGGATGGCTACACCTTC
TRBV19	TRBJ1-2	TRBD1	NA	CASRTGSNYGYTF	TGTGCCAGCCGGACAGGATCTAACTATGGCTACACCTTC
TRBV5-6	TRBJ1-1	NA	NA	CASSFEQMNTEAFF	TGTGCCAGCAGCTTCGAACAGATGAACACTGAAGCTTTCTTT
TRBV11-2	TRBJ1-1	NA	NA	CASSLAGGITEAFF	TGTGCCAGCAGCTTAGCGGGTGGTATAACTGAAGCTTTCTTT
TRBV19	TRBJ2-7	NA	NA	CASSIRGFSYEQYF	TGTGCCAGTAGTATAAGGGGGTTCTCCTACGAGCAGTACTTC